Listed below are T cell receptor beta chains from one sample, sequenced in a study of blood T cell repertoires in COVID-19. Sequenced by immunoSEQ multiplex PCR; TCRdb stores in-frame clones only, minus some. The profile covers fewer than 250,000 clones, with 70% to 90% appearing a single time and 1.1% taken by the ten largest. The sequenced material came from peripheral blood. These receptors all come from a man aged 30 to 39 with acute or convalescent COVID-19. CDR3s include the opening cysteine and the closing phenylalanine or tryptophan. A D gene is named only where the DNA matches it firmly. Clone size is stated in some rows and not others, as once, few, many or a class when expanded.

>TRBJ2-6|.|.|TRBV19|14
CASGLFSGANVLTF
TGTGCCAGTGGACTGTTCTCTGGGGCCAACGTCCTGACTTTC
>TRBJ2-5|.|TRBD2|TRBV7-9|14
CASSPLGEGETQYF
TGTGCCAGCAGCCCCCTGGGGGAGGGGGAGACCCAGTACTTC
>TRBJ1-1|.|TRBD1|TRBV5-1|14
CASSQGGEGTEAFF
TGCGCCAGCAGCCAGGGGGGAGAGGGCACTGAAGCTTTCTTT
>TRBJ2-7|once|TRBD2|TRBV27|15
CASSKKREQSYEQYF
TGTGCCAGCAGCAAAAAGCGGGAGCAATCCTACGAGCAGTACTTC
>TRBJ1-2|once|TRBD1|TRBV6-5|13
CASSPTGIYGYTF
TGTGCCAGCAGTCCGACAGGGATATATGGCTACACCTTC
>TRBJ2-1|.|.|TRBV21-1|16
CASSKLTGPLHNEQFF
TGTGCCAGCAGCAAGCTGACAGGTCCCCTCCACAATGAGCAGTTCTTC
>TRBJ2-7|.|.|TRBV28|13
CASSSTSSYEQYF
TGTGCCAGCAGTTCTACTAGCTCCTACGAGCAGTACTTC
>TRBJ2-3|.|TRBD2|TRBV9|16
CASSVGVAGGTDTQYF
TGTGCCAGCAGCGTAGGGGTAGCGGGGGGGACAGATACGCAGTATTTT
>TRBJ1-6|.|.|TRBV5-4|14
CASSFDSNNSPLHF
TGTGCCAGCAGCTTCGACAGCAATAATTCACCCCTCCACTTT
>TRBJ1-2|.|TRBD1|TRBV6-5|14
CASTYSTGSNGYTF
TGTGCCAGCACATACTCGACAGGGTCGAATGGCTACACCTTC
>TRBJ2-3|.|TRBD2|TRBV2|15
CASSGVSGGTDTQYF
TGTGCCAGCAGTGGGGTTAGCGGGGGCACAGATACGCAGTATTTT
>TRBJ2-3|.|.|TRBV19|18
CASSPHYPTSPGTDTQYF
TGTGCCAGTAGTCCGCACTACCCTACTAGTCCCGGCACAGATACGCAGTATTTT
>TRBJ2-3|once|TRBD1|TRBV5-4|15
CASSLGGQGGDTQYF
TGTGCCAGCAGCTTGGGGGGACAGGGGGGAGATACGCAGTATTTT
>TRBJ1-2|.|TRBD1|TRBV29-1|14
CSVVGQGKDYGYTF
TGCAGCGTAGTGGGACAGGGGAAGGACTATGGCTACACCTTC
>TRBJ1-1|many|TRBD1|TRBV20-1|10
CSAGTVEAFF
TGCAGTGCTGGGACAGTTGAAGCTTTCTTT
>TRBJ2-1|.|TRBD1|TRBV19|14
CASSIRDRFNEQFF
TGTGCCAGTAGTATCCGGGACAGATTCAATGAGCAGTTCTTC
>TRBJ1-4|few|.|TRBV18|14
CASSPRRGGGELFF
TGTGCCAGCTCACCACGAAGAGGGGGTGGAGAACTGTTTTTT
>TRBJ2-2|once|TRBD1|TRBV5-4|14
CASRGDRAGGELFF
TGTGCCAGCAGGGGGGACAGGGCCGGCGGGGAGCTGTTTTTT
>TRBJ1-4|.|.|TRBV30|13
CAWSDGQGEKLFF
TGTGCCTGGAGTGACGGGCAGGGTGAAAAACTGTTTTTT
>TRBJ2-1|.|TRBD2|TRBV5-1|15
CASSLLAAAYNEQFF
TGCGCCAGCAGCTTACTAGCGGCCGCCTACAATGAGCAGTTCTTC
>TRBJ2-6|.|TRBD1|TRBV6-5|15
CASRSTGTGANVLTF
TGTGCCAGCAGATCGACAGGGACTGGGGCCAACGTCCTGACTTTC
>TRBJ2-1|.|.|TRBV9|15
CASSVLAFSYNEQFF
TGTGCCAGCAGCGTCCTGGCCTTCTCCTACAATGAGCAGTTCTTC
>TRBJ2-3|.|.|TRBV11-3|14
CASSQGTNTDTQYF
TGTGCCAGCAGCCAAGGGACAAACACAGATACGCAGTATTTT
>TRBJ1-5|.|TRBD1|TRBV27|16
CASSPQGAVSNQPQHF
TGTGCCAGCAGTCCACAGGGGGCGGTCAGCAATCAGCCCCAGCATTTT
>TRBJ2-7|.|.|TRBV3-1/TRBV3-2|13
CASSQAGEGEQYF
TGTGCCAGCAGCCAAGCGGGGGAAGGCGAGCAGTACTTC
>TRBJ2-3|.|.|TRBV3-1/TRBV3-2|13
CASSRSRTDTQYF
TGTGCCAGCAGCCGTAGCCGCACAGATACGCAGTATTTT
>TRBJ1-5|.|.|TRBV19|13
CASSIKTGQPQHF
TGTGCCAGTAGTATCAAAACAGGTCAGCCCCAGCATTTT
>TRBJ2-1|.|.|TRBV30|14
CAWSGRSPYNEQFF
TGTGCCTGGAGTGGGAGAAGCCCCTACAATGAGCAGTTCTTC
>TRBJ2-1|.|TRBD1|TRBV7-3|15
CASSQFPGGRNEQFF
TGTGCCAGCAGCCAGTTCCCAGGGGGACGCAATGAGCAGTTCTTC
>TRBJ1-1|.|TRBD1|TRBV2|13
CASSAGTGLEAFF
TGTGCCAGCAGCGCGGGGACAGGCCTTGAAGCTTTCTTT
>TRBJ2-2|.|TRBD1|TRBV24-1|15
CASKAGDRDTGELFF
TGTGCCAGCAAGGCCGGCGACAGGGACACCGGGGAGCTGTTTTTT
>TRBJ2-1|.|TRBD1|TRBV12-3/TRBV12-4|11
CASSPRGEQFF
TGTGCCAGCAGTCCCAGGGGGGAGCAGTTCTTC
>TRBJ2-2|.|TRBD1|TRBV3-1/TRBV3-2|15
CASSSRDRHTGELFF
TGTGCCAGCAGCAGTCGGGACAGACACACCGGGGAGCTGTTTTTT
>TRBJ2-3|.|.|TRBV5-1|15
CASGDSPSSTDTQYF
TGCGCCAGCGGCGACTCCCCCTCTAGCACAGATACGCAGTATTTT
>TRBJ2-3|once|TRBD1|TRBV7-3|13
CASSTTGRDTQYF
TGTGCCAGCAGCACGACAGGGCGAGATACGCAGTATTTT
>TRBJ1-5|.|.|TRBV6-1|13
CASSETVDRPQHF
TGTGCCAGCAGTGAGACAGTAGATCGGCCCCAGCATTTT
>TRBJ1-1|once|.|TRBV6-5|16
CASSYFSGAVNTEAFF
TGTGCCAGCAGTTACTTTTCAGGGGCTGTGAACACTGAAGCTTTCTTT
>TRBJ2-3|.|TRBD2|TRBV5-1|20
CASSFLPGLAGGSSTDTQYF
TGCGCCAGCAGCTTCCTTCCTGGACTAGCGGGAGGGTCGAGCACAGATACGCAGTATTTT